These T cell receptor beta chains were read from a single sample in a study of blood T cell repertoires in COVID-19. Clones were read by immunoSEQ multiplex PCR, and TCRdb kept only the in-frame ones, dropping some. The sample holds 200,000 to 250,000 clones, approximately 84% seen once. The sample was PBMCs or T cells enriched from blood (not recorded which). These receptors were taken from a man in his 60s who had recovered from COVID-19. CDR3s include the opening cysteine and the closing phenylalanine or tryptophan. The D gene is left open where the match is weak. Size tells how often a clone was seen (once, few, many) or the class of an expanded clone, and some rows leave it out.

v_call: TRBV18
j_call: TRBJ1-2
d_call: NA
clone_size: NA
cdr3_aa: CASSPTGGGYTF
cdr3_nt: TGTGCCAGCTCACCAACCGGAGGAGGCTACACCTTC

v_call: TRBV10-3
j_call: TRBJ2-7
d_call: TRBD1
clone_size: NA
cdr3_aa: CAISESFYATGGYEQYF
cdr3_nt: TGTGCCATCAGTGAGTCGTTCTATGCGACAGGGGGGTACGAGCAGTACTTC

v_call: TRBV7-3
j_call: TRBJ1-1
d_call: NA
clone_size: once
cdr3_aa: CASSLQAFSPEAFF
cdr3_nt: TGTGCCAGCAGCCTGCAGGCTTTTTCCCCTGAAGCTTTCTTT

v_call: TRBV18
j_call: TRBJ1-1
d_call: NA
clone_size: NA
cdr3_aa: CASSPTGNTEAFF
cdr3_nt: TGTGCCAGCTCTCCCACAGGGAACACTGAAGCTTTCTTT

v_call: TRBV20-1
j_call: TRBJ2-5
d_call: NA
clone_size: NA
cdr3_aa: CSASPRTGKGETQYF
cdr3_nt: TGCAGTGCTAGTCCCCGTACAGGGAAGGGAGAGACCCAGTACTTC

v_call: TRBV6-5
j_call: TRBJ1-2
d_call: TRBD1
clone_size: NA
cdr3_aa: CASSYRDRNYGYTF
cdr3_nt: TGTGCCAGCAGTTACCGGGACAGAAACTATGGCTACACCTTC

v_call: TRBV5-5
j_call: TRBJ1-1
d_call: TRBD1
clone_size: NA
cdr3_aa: CASSHGTGNTEAFF
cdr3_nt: TGTGCCAGCAGCCATGGGACAGGGAACACTGAAGCTTTCTTT

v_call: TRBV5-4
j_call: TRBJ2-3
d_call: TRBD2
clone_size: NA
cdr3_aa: CASSLQLAGGSDTQYF
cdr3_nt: TGTGCCAGCAGCTTGCAACTAGCGGGGGGATCAGATACGCAGTATTTT

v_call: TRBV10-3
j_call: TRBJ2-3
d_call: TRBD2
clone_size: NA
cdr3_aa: CAISAPGGGADTQYF
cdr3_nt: TGTGCCATCAGTGCCCCGGGCGGGGGGGCAGATACGCAGTATTTT

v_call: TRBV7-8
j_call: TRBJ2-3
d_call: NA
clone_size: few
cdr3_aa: CASSVTARTDTQYF
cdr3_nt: TGTGCCAGCAGCGTGACAGCCCGCACAGATACGCAGTATTTT

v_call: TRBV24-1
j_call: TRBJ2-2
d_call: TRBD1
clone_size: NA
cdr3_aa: CATSGTGFPGELFF
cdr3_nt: TGTGCCACCAGTGGGACAGGTTTCCCCGGGGAGCTGTTTTTT

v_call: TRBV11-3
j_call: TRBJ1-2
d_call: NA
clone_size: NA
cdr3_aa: CASSLQAPLNYGYTF
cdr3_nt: TGTGCCAGCAGCTTACAGGCCCCACTTAACTATGGCTACACCTTC

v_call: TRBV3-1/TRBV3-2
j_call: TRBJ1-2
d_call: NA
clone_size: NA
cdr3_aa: CASSQPQGAGGYTF
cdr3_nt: TGTGCCAGCAGCCAGCCTCAAGGCGCGGGAGGCTACACCTTC

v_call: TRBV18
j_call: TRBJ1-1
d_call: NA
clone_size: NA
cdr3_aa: CASSPNREEAFF
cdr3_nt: TGTGCCAGCTCACCAAACAGGGAGGAAGCTTTCTTT

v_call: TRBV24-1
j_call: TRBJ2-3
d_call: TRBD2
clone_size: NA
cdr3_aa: CASSGVRGSEVTQYF
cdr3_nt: TGTGCCTCCAGCGGGGTCCGGGGTTCCGAAGTTACGCAGTATTTT

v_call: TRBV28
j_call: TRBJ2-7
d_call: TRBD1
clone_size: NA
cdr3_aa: CASSGQGTYEQYF
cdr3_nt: TGTGCCAGCAGTGGACAGGGGACCTACGAGCAGTACTTC

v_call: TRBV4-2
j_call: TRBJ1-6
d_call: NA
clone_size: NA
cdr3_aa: CASSQDEGTGSNSPLHF
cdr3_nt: TGTGCCAGCAGCCAAGATGAAGGAACAGGGTCGAATTCACCCCTCCACTTT

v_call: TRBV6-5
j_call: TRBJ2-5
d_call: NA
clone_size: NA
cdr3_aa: CASYGFRTPKETQYF
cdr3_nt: TGTGCCAGTTATGGTTTTAGGACACCGAAAGAGACCCAGTACTTC

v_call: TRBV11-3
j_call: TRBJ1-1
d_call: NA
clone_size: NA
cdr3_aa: CASSEGGPNTEAFF
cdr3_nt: TGTGCCAGCAGCGAGGGCGGCCCGAACACTGAAGCTTTCTTT

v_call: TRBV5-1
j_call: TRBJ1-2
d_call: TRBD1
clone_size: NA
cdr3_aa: CASSPGQGSPNYGYTF
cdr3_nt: TGCGCCAGCAGCCCGGGACAGGGGAGCCCAAACTATGGCTACACCTTC

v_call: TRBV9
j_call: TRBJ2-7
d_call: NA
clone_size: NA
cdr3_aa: CASSPSGTPLDAYEQYF
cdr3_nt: TGTGCCAGCAGCCCCAGCGGTACACCCCTGGATGCTTACGAGCAGTACTTC

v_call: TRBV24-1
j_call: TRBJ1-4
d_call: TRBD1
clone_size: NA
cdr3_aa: CATSDGTGVPNEKLFF
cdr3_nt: TGTGCCACCAGTGATGGTACAGGGGTCCCTAATGAAAAACTGTTTTTT

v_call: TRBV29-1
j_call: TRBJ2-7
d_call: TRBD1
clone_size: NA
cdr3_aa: CSVFGQGYEQYF
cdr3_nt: TGCAGCGTTTTTGGACAGGGCTACGAGCAGTACTTC

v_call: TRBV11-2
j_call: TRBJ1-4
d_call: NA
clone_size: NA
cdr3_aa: CASSQGEKLFF
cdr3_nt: TGTGCCAGCAGCCAGGGGGAAAAACTGTTTTTT

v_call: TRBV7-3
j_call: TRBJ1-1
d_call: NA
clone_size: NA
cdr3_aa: CASSPKPTGEAFF
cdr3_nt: TGTGCCAGCAGCCCCAAACCCACAGGGGAAGCTTTCTTT

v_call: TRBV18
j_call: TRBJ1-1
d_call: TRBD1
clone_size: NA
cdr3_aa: CASSPRQGNEAFF
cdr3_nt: TGTGCCAGCTCACCACGACAGGGGAATGAAGCTTTCTTT

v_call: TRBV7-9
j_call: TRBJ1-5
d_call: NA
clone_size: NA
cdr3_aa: CASSLYRGRNENSNQPQHF
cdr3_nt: TGTGCCAGCAGCTTATACCGGGGTAGAAACGAGAATAGCAATCAGCCCCAGCATTTT

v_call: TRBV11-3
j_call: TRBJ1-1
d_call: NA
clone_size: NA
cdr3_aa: CASSQRHLKGSEAFF
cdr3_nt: TGTGCCAGCAGCCAACGACACCTAAAAGGCTCTGAAGCTTTCTTT

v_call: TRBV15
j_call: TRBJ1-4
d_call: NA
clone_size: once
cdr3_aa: CATSRDTRRGATNEKLFF
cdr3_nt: TGTGCCACCAGCAGAGATACTCGGCGGGGCGCAACTAATGAAAAACTGTTTTTT

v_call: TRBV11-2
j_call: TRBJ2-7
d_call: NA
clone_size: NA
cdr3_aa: CASSPLSGAVREQYF
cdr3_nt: TGTGCCAGCAGCCCACTTTCAGGGGCGGTCCGCGAGCAGTACTTC

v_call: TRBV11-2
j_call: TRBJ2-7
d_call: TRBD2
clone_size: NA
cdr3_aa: CASSPVAGSSYEQYF
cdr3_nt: TGTGCCAGCAGCCCGGTAGCGGGTAGCTCCTACGAGCAGTACTTC

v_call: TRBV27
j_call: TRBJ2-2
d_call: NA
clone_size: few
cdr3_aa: CASRFTGPLGTGELFF
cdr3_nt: TGTGCCAGCAGATTCACAGGTCCATTAGGCACCGGGGAGCTGTTTTTT

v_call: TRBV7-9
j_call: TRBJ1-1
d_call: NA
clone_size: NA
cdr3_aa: CASSLTVNTEAFF
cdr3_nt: TGTGCCAGCAGCCTGACAGTGAACACTGAAGCTTTCTTT

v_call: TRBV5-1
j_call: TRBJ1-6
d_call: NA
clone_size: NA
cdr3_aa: CASSLAPDYNSPLHF
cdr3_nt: TGCGCCAGCAGCTTGGCTCCAGATTATAATTCACCCCTCCACTTT

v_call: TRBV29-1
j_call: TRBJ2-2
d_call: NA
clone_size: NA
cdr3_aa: CSVGGGRGETGELFF
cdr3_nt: TGCAGCGTCGGAGGGGGGAGGGGAGAGACCGGGGAGCTGTTTTTT

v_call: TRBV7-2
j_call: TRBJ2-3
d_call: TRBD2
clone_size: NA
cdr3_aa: CASSPRVRGGNTDTQYF
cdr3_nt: TGTGCCAGCAGCCCACGGGTGCGGGGGGGTAACACAGATACGCAGTATTTT

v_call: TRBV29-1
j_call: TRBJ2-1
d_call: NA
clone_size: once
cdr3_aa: CSVSRLGVHEQFF
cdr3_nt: TGCAGCGTTTCGCGACTAGGGGTCCATGAGCAGTTCTTC

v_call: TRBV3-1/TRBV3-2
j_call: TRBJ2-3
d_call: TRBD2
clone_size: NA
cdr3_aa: CASSQSPRTSIGTDTQYF
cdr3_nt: TGTGCCAGCAGCCAAAGCCCCAGGACTAGCATCGGCACAGATACGCAGTATTTT

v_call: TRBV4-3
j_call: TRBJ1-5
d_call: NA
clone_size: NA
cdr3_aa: CASSQDPGGQPQHF
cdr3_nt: TGCGCCAGCAGCCAAGATCCGGGTGGTCAGCCCCAGCATTTT

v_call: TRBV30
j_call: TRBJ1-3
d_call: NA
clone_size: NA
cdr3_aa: CAWSVPRASGNTIYF
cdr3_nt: TGTGCCTGGAGTGTACCCAGGGCCTCTGGAAACACCATATATTTT

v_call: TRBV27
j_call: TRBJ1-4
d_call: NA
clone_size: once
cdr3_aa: CASSAGTTFLYEKLFF
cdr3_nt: TGTGCCAGCAGCGCCGGGACAACTTTCCTATATGAAAAACTGTTTTTT

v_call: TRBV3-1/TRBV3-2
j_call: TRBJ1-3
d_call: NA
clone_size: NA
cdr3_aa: CASSQHSGNTIYF
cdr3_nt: TGTGCCAGCAGCCAACACTCTGGAAACACCATATATTTT

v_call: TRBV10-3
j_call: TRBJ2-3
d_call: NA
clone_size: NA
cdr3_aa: CAISEPTIRSTDTQYF
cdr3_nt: TGTGCCATCAGTGAACCGACAATCAGAAGCACAGATACGCAGTATTTT

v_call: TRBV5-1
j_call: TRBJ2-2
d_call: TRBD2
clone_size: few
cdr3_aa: CASSGLAGPSGELFF
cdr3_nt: TGCGCCAGCAGCGGACTAGCGGGGCCCTCCGGGGAGCTGTTTTTT

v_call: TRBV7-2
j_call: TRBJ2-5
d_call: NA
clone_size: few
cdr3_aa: CASSPAPRQGQETQYF
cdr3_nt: TGTGCCAGCAGCCCCGCCCCCAGGCAGGGCCAAGAGACCCAGTACTTC

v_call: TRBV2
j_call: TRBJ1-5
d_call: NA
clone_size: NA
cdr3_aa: CATYRDNQPQHF
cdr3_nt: TGTGCCACGTACAGGGACAATCAGCCCCAGCATTTT

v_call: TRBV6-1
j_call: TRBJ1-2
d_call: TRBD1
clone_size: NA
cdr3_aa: CASSDRTGTGVYGYTF
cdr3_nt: TGTGCCAGCAGTGACAGGACCGGGACAGGGGTCTATGGCTACACCTTC

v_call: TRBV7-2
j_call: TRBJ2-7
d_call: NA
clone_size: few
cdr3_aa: CASSLGVQGAGEQYF
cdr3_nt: TGTGCCAGCAGCTTAGGGGTTCAGGGCGCGGGGGAGCAGTACTTC

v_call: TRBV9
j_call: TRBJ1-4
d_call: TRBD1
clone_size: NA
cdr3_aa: CASSVGQVNSEKLFF
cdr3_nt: TGTGCCAGCAGCGTCGGACAGGTGAATAGTGAAAAACTGTTTTTT

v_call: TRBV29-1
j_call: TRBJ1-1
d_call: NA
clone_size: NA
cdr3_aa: CSAKVGQNLLNTEAFF
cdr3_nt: TGCAGCGCGAAAGTCGGACAGAACCTATTGAACACTGAAGCTTTCTTT

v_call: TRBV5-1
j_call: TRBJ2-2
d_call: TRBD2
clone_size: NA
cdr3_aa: CASSSTSGAEGGELFF
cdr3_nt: TGCGCCAGCAGCTCCACTAGCGGTGCCGAGGGGGGGGAGCTGTTTTTT

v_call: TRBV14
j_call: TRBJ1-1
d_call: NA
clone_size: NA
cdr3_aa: CASSQRTLGNTEAFF
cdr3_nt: TGTGCCAGCAGCCAACGGACACTCGGGAACACTGAAGCTTTCTTT

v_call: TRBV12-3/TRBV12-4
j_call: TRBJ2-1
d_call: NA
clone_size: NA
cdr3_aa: CASSFTEDEQFF
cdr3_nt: TGTGCCAGCAGTTTCACCGAGGATGAGCAGTTCTTC

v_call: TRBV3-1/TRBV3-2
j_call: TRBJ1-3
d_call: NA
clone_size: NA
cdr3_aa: CASSPLTLGSGNTIYF
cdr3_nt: TGTGCCAGCAGTCCTCTCACCCTCGGGTCTGGAAACACCATATATTTT

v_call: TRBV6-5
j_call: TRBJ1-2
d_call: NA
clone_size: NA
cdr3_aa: CASRDTYYGYTF
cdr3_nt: TGTGCCAGCCGGGACACATACTATGGCTACACCTTC